A selection of T cell receptor beta chains follows, all from one sample in a study of control samples from healthy donors and cancer patients. Some clones are missing from TCRdb's copy, which holds only in-frame ones; the method was immunoSEQ multiplex PCR. The sample records about 140,000 clones, under 95% being singletons. Specimen: blood. The receptors originated from a man in his forties in good health. CDR3s include the opening cysteine and the closing phenylalanine or tryptophan. D genes are given only for firm matches. The size of a clone is reported for some rows only, either as once, few or many, or as a class for expanded clones.

TRBD1 TRBJ1-5 NA TRBV30 CAWSARTGLQPQHF TGTGCCTGGAGTGCCCGGACAGGGCTACAGCCCCAGCATTTT
NA TRBJ2-1 NA TRBV6-1 CASSDFVSSYNEQFF TGTGCCAGCAGTGATTTTGTGAGCTCCTACAATGAGCAGTTCTTC
TRBD2 TRBJ2-7 NA TRBV29-1 CSVGGRGKGNEQYF TGCAGCGTTGGGGGGAGGGGTAAGGGGAACGAGCAGTACTTC
NA TRBJ2-5 NA TRBV9 CASSPTGTGKETQYF TGTGCCAGCAGCCCTACCGGGACTGGGAAAGAGACCCAGTACTTC
NA TRBJ1-3 NA TRBV27 CASSPIQDRNTIYF TGTGCCAGCAGTCCCATCCAGGACCGAAACACCATATATTTT
TRBD2 TRBJ2-7 NA TRBV27 CASSFYSASGSYEQYF TGTGCCAGCAGTTTTTATTCGGCTAGCGGCTCCTACGAGCAGTACTTC
NA TRBJ2-7 NA TRBV28 CASTTGGTDYEQYF TGTGCCAGCACCACGGGCGGGACGGACTACGAGCAGTACTTC
TRBD2 TRBJ2-1 NA TRBV4-2 CASSQDGIGGTSYNEQFF TGTGCCAGCAGCCAAGATGGGATAGGCGGGACTAGCTACAATGAGCAGTTCTTC
NA TRBJ1-1 NA TRBV10-3 CATGGPNTEAFF TGTGCCACCGGGGGACCGAACACTGAAGCTTTCTTT
NA TRBJ2-7 NA TRBV14 CASSHDVAWDEQYF TGTGCCAGCAGCCATGACGTGGCATGGGACGAGCAGTACTTC
NA TRBJ2-7 NA TRBV27 CASSSPFGRSYEQYF TGTGCCAGCAGTTCCCCCTTCGGCCGTTCCTACGAGCAGTACTTC
NA TRBJ1-1 NA TRBV21-1 CASSKGTGGRDTEAFF TGTGCCAGCAGCAAAGGGACAGGGGGCAGGGACACTGAAGCTTTCTTT
NA TRBJ2-7 NA TRBV11-2 CASSLGTAYEQYF TGTGCCAGCAGCTTAGGGACAGCTTACGAGCAGTACTTC
TRBD1 TRBJ1-1 few TRBV6-5 CASSRRQGDTEAFF TGTGCCAGCAGTCGAAGACAGGGAGACACTGAAGCTTTCTTT
TRBD1 TRBJ1-2 NA TRBV18 CASSPGTGGFGYTF TGTGCCAGCTCACCCGGGACAGGGGGATTTGGCTACACCTTC
NA TRBJ2-2 once TRBV9 CASSVTTGELFF TGTGCCAGCAGCGTAACCACCGGGGAGCTGTTTTTT
NA TRBJ1-5 NA TRBV19 CASGSDQPQHF TGTGCCTCAGGGTCCGATCAGCCCCAGCATTTT
NA TRBJ2-3 NA TRBV6-5 CASSQGTFSTDTQYF TGTGCCAGCAGCCAGGGGACATTCAGCACAGATACGCAGTATTTT
TRBD2 TRBJ2-2 once TRBV7-3 CASSLRTSGHTGELFF TGTGCCAGCAGCTTACGGACTAGCGGTCACACCGGGGAGCTGTTTTTT
NA TRBJ1-2 NA TRBV18 CASSPDTSYGYTF TGTGCCAGCTCACCCGACACCAGCTATGGCTACACCTTC
NA TRBJ1-1 few TRBV9 CASSVGARNTEAFF TGTGCCAGCAGCGTAGGCGCTAGGAACACTGAAGCTTTCTTT
NA TRBJ1-1 NA TRBV7-2 CASSLGYPGQGAEAFF TGTGCCAGCAGCTTAGGTTATCCGGGACAAGGGGCTGAAGCTTTCTTT
NA TRBJ1-3 once TRBV2 CASSVVAGRGNTIYF TGTGCCAGCAGTGTTGTGGCAGGGAGAGGAAACACCATATATTTT
TRBD2 TRBJ2-7 NA TRBV2 CASRWLAGAPEQYF TGTGCCAGCCGGTGGCTAGCGGGGGCGCCCGAGCAGTACTTC
TRBD1 TRBJ2-5 NA TRBV7-9 CASSRTGSQETQYF TGTGCCAGCAGCCGGACAGGATCCCAAGAGACCCAGTACTTC
TRBD2 TRBJ2-7 once TRBV29-1 CSVVGTSGASYEQYF TGCAGCGTTGTAGGAACTAGCGGTGCGTCCTACGAGCAGTACTTC
TRBD1 TRBJ1-1 NA TRBV5-1 CASTLRGQAGEAFF TGCGCCAGCACTTTACGCGGACAGGCGGGAGAAGCTTTCTTT
TRBD2 TRBJ2-5 once TRBV6-5 CASSFGLGLQETQYF TGTGCCAGCAGTTTCGGACTAGGACTCCAAGAGACCCAGTACTTC
NA TRBJ2-3 NA TRBV7-3 CASSLNPLGANTQYF TGTGCCAGCAGCTTAAACCCTTTAGGAGCGAACACGCAGTATTTT
NA TRBJ1-3 NA TRBV25-1 CASESRPDRSGNTIYF TGTGCCAGCGAAAGTCGACCGGACCGTTCTGGAAACACCATATATTTT
NA TRBJ1-3 NA TRBV7-9 CASSRRFRGGNTIYF TGTGCCAGCAGCCGTCGGTTCCGGGGTGGAAACACCATATATTTT
NA TRBJ2-1 NA TRBV28 CASSLRGWGQTRNEQFF TGTGCCAGCAGTTTACGTGGTTGGGGGCAGACGAGGAATGAGCAGTTCTTC
NA TRBJ1-5 NA TRBV5-6 CASSLTGNNQPQHF TGTGCCAGCAGCTTGACAGGGAACAATCAGCCCCAGCATTTT
TRBD1 TRBJ1-2 NA TRBV7-9 CASSLDRVDGYTF TGTGCCAGCAGCTTGGACAGGGTGGATGGCTACACCTTC
NA TRBJ2-7 NA TRBV5-1 CASSFGQGTYEQYF TGCGCCAGCAGCTTTGGGCAGGGAACCTACGAGCAGTACTTC
TRBD1 TRBJ2-2 NA TRBV7-6 CASSTPTGRIPGELFF TGTGCCAGCAGCACCCCGACAGGGAGAATTCCCGGGGAGCTGTTTTTT
NA TRBJ2-1 NA TRBV11-2 CASSLGDGPGRPYNEQFF TGTGCCAGCAGCTTAGGAGACGGCCCGGGGCGACCATACAATGAGCAGTTCTTC
NA TRBJ1-5 NA TRBV28 CASSFFGTRQPQHF TGTGCCAGCAGTTTTTTCGGGACAAGGCAGCCCCAGCATTTT
NA TRBJ1-1 NA TRBV11-1 CASRTENRGTEAFF TGTGCCAGCAGAACCGAAAACCGGGGGACTGAAGCTTTCTTT
TRBD1 TRBJ2-3 NA TRBV5-4 CASSSRDREAGTQYF TGTGCCAGCAGCTCCCGGGACAGGGAAGCTGGTACGCAGTATTTT
TRBD2 TRBJ2-1 NA TRBV9 CASSSGTSGSDEQFF TGTGCCAGCAGCTCCGGGACTAGCGGGAGCGATGAGCAGTTCTTC
NA TRBJ1-1 NA TRBV5-1 CASSLESFMNTEAFF TGCGCCAGCAGCTTGGAAAGCTTCATGAACACTGAAGCTTTCTTT
TRBD1 TRBJ1-5 NA TRBV6-5 CASSSQGSDQPQHF TGTGCCAGCAGTTCACAGGGGTCGGATCAGCCCCAGCATTTT
NA TRBJ2-1 few TRBV12-3/TRBV12-4 CASSLGGNEQFF TGTGCCAGCAGTTTAGGGGGGAATGAGCAGTTCTTC
NA TRBJ1-5 NA TRBV30 CAWSVGGDQPQHF TGTGCCTGGAGTGTAGGAGGGGATCAGCCCCAGCATTTT
NA TRBJ2-7 NA TRBV10-2 CASSESVGNEQYF TGCGCCAGCAGTGAGTCGGTGGGGAACGAGCAGTACTTC
TRBD1 TRBJ1-6 NA TRBV14 CASSQATDRINSPLHF TGTGCCAGCAGCCAAGCAACGGACAGGATAAATTCACCCCTCCACTTT
TRBD1 TRBJ1-5 NA TRBV5-8 CASSLRTGVSNQPQHF TGTGCCAGCAGCTTGCGGACAGGGGTCAGCAATCAGCCCCAGCATTTT